The 17 T cell receptor beta chains in this list originate from one sample, sequenced in a study of identical twins. TCRdb used MiXCR to reprocess the 5' RACE reads, holding one entry per CDR3 protein. This table holds 1.5 million to 2 million distinct CDR3 sequences, about 32% found once. Source material: cord blood. These receptors were taken from a newborn girl in good health.

The table lists this clonotype with a few counts. The chain couples TRBV20-1 to TRBJ2-7, with a possible D match to TRBD2 (6 bases). V was pared by 2 bases and J by 1 base, with 15 bases between. The CDR3 length is 15 residues. The germline V gene has CDR1 DFQATT and CDR2 SNEGSKA (reference sequence). The CDR3 DNA reads as TGCAGTGCTAGACTGGCGGGACGCGTATCCTACGAGCAGTACTTC. Translated, it gives CSARLAGRVSYEQYF.

This clonotype has just a few counts. The rearrangement uses TRBV20-1 and TRBJ1-2, with no clear D. V gave up 6 bases and J gave up 4 bases, with 9 bases separating them. The CDR3 extends over 11 amino acids. The germline V gene has CDR1 DFQATT and CDR2 SNEGSKA (reference sequence). In nucleotides, the CDR3 is TGCAGTGCGGCAGTGGGCTATGGCTACACCTTC. Amino acid sequence: CSAAVGYGYTF.

This chain uses TRBV11-1 with TRBJ1-1; the match to TRBD1 covers 8 bases. Per the germline V gene, CDR1 is SGHAT and CDR2 is FQDESV (reference sequence). Germline trimming cut 1 base from V and 7 bases from J; bases unmatched to any gene: 2. The CDR3 contains 13 residues. This chain's CDR3 is CASSLGTGYEAFF. CDR3 DNA: TGTGCCAGCAGCTTAGGGACAGGGTATGAAGCTTTCTTT. Together with reference TRBV11-1 and TRBJ1-1, the CDR3 gives the full variable domain: EAEVAQSPRYKITEKSQAVAFWCDPISGHATLYWYRQILGQGPELLVQFQDESVVDDSQLPKDRFSAERLKGVDSTLKIQPAELGDSAMYLCASSLGTGYEAFFGQGTRLTVV.

This clonotype was seen more than once but under ten times. V usage is TRBV5-1 and J usage is TRBJ2-1; no definite D call. The CDR3 runs 14 residues. The V gene's germline CDR1 is SGHRS and CDR2 YFSETQ. V was shortened by 1 base and J by 5 bases, with 10 bases between the two germline ends. The CDR3, as DNA: TGCGCCAGCAGCTTGACCTATCCACACAATGAGCAGTTCTTC. This translates into CASSLTYPHNEQFF.

The V gene is TRBV19, the J gene TRBJ2-2; D perhaps matches TRBD2 (6 bases). The CDR3 sequence is 17 residues long. The V gene's germline CDR1 is LNHDA and CDR2 SQIVND (reference sequence). Trimming cost V 4 bases and J 3 bases, with 18 bases left between them. This CDR3 reads CASSRQGGVLDTGELFF. The DNA of the CDR3 is TGTGCCAGTAGTAGGCAGGGAGGTGTGTTGGACACCGGGGAGCTGTTTTTT. The whole variable domain, filled in from reference TRBV19 and TRBJ2-2, reads DGGITQSPKYLFRKEGQNVTLSCEQNLNHDAMYWYRQDPGQGLRLIYYSQIVNDFQKGDIAEGYSVSREKKESFPLTVTSAQKNPTAFYLCASSRQGGVLDTGELFFGEGSRLTVL.

V gene TRBV6-5 combines with J gene TRBJ2-4, with D perhaps given as TRBD1 or TRBD2 (5 bases each). The end of the DNA aligns better with TRBJ2-7, so the J call may be wrong. CDR1 and CDR2 (germline): MNHEY, SVGAGI. CDR3 size: 14 residues. Here the CDR3 DNA reads TGTGCCAGCAGGGCCGGGGCCTATCCCTACGAGCAGTACTTC. Its protein product is CASRAGAYPYEQYF.

A word on this clonotype: At one end, the junction sequence differs from germline, possibly due to a read error. The V call is TRBV28, the J call TRBJ1-4, with D possibly matching TRBD1 (6 bases). This CDR3 is 16 amino acids long. Germline-derived CDR1 and CDR2 are MDHEN and SYDVKM. Here the CDR3 reads CASSFFSGGFNEKPFF. The CDR3 DNA reads TGTGCCAGCAGTTTTTTCTCGGGGGGCTTTAATGAAAAACCGTTTTTT.

This clonotype was seen once. The J gene is TRBJ1-3, the V gene TRBV7-8, with TRBD1 matching over 9 bases. The V segment lost 5 bases and the J segment 4 bases; nucleotides outside the gene matches: 6. This CDR3 comprises 15 residues. Per germline, CDR1 SGHVS and CDR2 FQNEAQ. The CDR3 loop reads CASSPYRGPGNTIYF. The CDR3 region has the DNA TGTGCCAGCAGCCCATACAGGGGGCCGGGAAACACCATATATTTT.

This clonotype was detected a few times. The J gene is TRBJ2-3, the V gene TRBV14, with D possibly matching TRBD1 (6 bases). CDR1 is SGHDN, CDR2 FVKESK, per germline. Deletions cut 3 bases from V and 6 bases from J, with 16 bases between. CDR3 length: 15 amino acids. CDR3 in amino acids: CASSQLTSQGDTQYF. The DNA for the CDR3 is TGTGCCAGCAGCCAGCTTACTTCCCAGGGGGATACGCAGTATTTT. The variable domain in full, with the rest retrieved from reference TRBV14 and TRBJ2-3, is EAGVTQFPSHSVIEKGQTVTLRCDPISGHDNLYWYRRVMGKEIKFLLHFVKESKQDESGMPNNRFLAERTGGTYSTLKVQPAELEDSGVYFCASSQLTSQGDTQYFGPGTRLTVL.

This chain connects TRBV12-3 or TRBV12-4 to TRBJ1-6; D might be TRBD1 (5 bases). Trimming left V 1 base short and J 9 bases short, with 7 bases between. CDR3 size: 13 residues. The CDR3 DNA sequence: TGTGCCAGCAGTTTAGACAGGTTTTCACCCCTCCACTTT. It codes for CASSLDRFSPLHF.

This chain uses TRBV4-2 with TRBJ2-7; D gene uncertain. The germline V and J ends were trimmed by 4 bases and 2 bases, with 6 bases remaining between them. From germline, CDR1 is LGHNA and CDR2 YNFKEQ. This CDR3 is built from 12 residues. The CDR3 spells CASSRYPYEQYF. DNA for the CDR3: TGTGCCAGCAGCCGATACCCCTACGAGCAGTACTTC.

This clonotype has just a few counts. The chain employs TRBV19 and TRBJ1-2; possibly TRBD1 for D (5 bases). Germline loops: CDR1 LNHDA, CDR2 SQIVND (reference sequence). V was cut by 4 bases and J by 2 bases, with 14 bases left in between. This CDR3 has 15 amino acids. CDR3 residues: CASSRGSESNYGYTF. DNA of the CDR3: TGTGCCAGTAGTAGGGGGAGCGAATCCAACTATGGCTACACCTTC.

V gene TRBV20-1 combines with J gene TRBJ2-4; the D call may be TRBD1 or TRBD2 (5 bases each). The end of the DNA is better explained by TRBJ2-7, so the J call may be wrong. Germline assignment: CDR1 DFQATT and CDR2 SNEGSKA (reference sequence). The CDR3 is 15 amino acids. The CDR3 nucleotides read TGCAGTGCTAGTGCTCCGGGACCTCCCCGGGACGAGCAGTACTTC. As protein: CSASAPGPPRDEQYF.

CDR3 DNA sequence: TGCAGCGTCCTACACCTCCAAGAGACCCAGTACTTC. Amino acid sequence: CSVLHLQETQYF. The chain links TRBV29-1 to TRBJ2-5; D is undetermined. Trimming stripped 6 bases from V and 1 base from J, with 9 bases between. The germline V gene has CDR1 SQVTM and CDR2 ANQGSEA. The CDR3 is 12 amino acids. The full variable domain, completed using reference TRBV29-1 and TRBJ2-5, is SAVISQKPSRDICQRGTSLTIQCQVDSQVTMMFWYRQQPGQSLTLIATANQGSEATYESGFVIDKFPISRPNLTFSTLTVSNMSPEDSSIYLCSVLHLQETQYFGPGTRLLVL.

This clonotype was counted only a few times. The chain uses TRBV5-1 and TRBJ1-2, with 10 positions matching TRBD1. The CDR3 sequence is 15 residues long. Germline V gives CDR1 SGHRS, CDR2 YFSETQ. V lost 4 bases to trimming and J lost 7 bases; unmatched junction nucleotides: 10. CDR3 DNA: TGCGCCAGCAGCCCCTTACCGACAGGGGGCTTTGGCTACACCTTC. Translating gives CASSPLPTGGFGYTF. Variable domain in full (rest from reference TRBV5-1 and TRBJ1-2): KAGVTQTPRYLIKTRGQQVTLSCSPISGHRSVSWYQQTPGQGLQFLFEYFSETQRNKGNFPGRFSGRQFSNSRSEMNVSTLELGDSALYLCASSPLPTGGFGYTFGSGTRLTVV.

Turning to this clonotype: The junction shows a germline mismatch at one end, possibly a read error. The chain couples TRBV12-3 or TRBV12-4 to TRBJ1-4; D is perhaps TRBD1 (5 bases). This CDR3 is built from 13 residues. This CDR3 is CTSSRDANEKLFF. CDR3 in DNA: TGTACCAGCTCGAGGGACGCTAATGAAAAACTGTTTTTT.

This sequence joins TRBV19 and TRBJ2-5; TRBD2 agrees at 10 bases. After removal of 10 bases from V and 2 bases from J, the junction contained 7 bases not matched to a gene. There are 14 residues in the CDR3. Germline CDR1 LNHDA, CDR2 SQIVND (reference sequence). The CDR3 coding sequence is TGTGCCACCAGGGCTAGCGGGAGACAAGAGACCCAGTACTTC. It yields the protein CATRASGRQETQYF.